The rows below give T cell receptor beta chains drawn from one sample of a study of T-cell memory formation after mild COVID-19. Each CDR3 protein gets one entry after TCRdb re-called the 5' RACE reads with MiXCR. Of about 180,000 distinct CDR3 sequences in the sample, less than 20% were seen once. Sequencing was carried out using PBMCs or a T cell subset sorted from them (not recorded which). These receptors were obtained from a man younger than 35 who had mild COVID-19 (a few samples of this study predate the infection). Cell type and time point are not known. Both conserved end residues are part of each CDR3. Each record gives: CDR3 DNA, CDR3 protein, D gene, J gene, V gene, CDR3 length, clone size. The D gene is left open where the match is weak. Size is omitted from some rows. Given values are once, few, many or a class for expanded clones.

CDR3nt: TGCAGTGCTAGAGTCAGGACTAGCGGCACAGATACGCAGTATTTT
CDR3aa: CSARVRTSGTDTQYF
d_gene: TRBD2
j_gene: TRBJ2-3
v_gene: TRBV20-1
len: 15
abundance: few

CDR3nt: TGCGCCACCACCCCCCGAGGGGGGGCTGTGGAGACCCAGTACTTC
CDR3aa: CATTPRGGAVETQYF
d_gene: -
j_gene: TRBJ2-5
v_gene: TRBV5-1
len: 15
abundance: few

CDR3nt: TGTGCCAGCAGCCCCCCAGTCGGAGGCGGCTACACCTTC
CDR3aa: CASSPPVGGGYTF
d_gene: -
j_gene: TRBJ1-2
v_gene: TRBV9
len: 13
abundance: -

CDR3nt: TGTGCCAGCAGCCCGCGACTAGCAGGCGATACGCAGTATTTT
CDR3aa: CASSPRLAGDTQYF
d_gene: TRBD2
j_gene: TRBJ2-3
v_gene: TRBV7-3
len: 14
abundance: -

CDR3nt: TGTGCCAGCAGCTTAAATCTGTGGGGTGGACTTCAAGAGACCCAGTACTTC
CDR3aa: CASSLNLWGGLQETQYF
d_gene: -
j_gene: TRBJ2-5
v_gene: TRBV7-2
len: 17
abundance: -

CDR3nt: TGCGCCAGCAGCTTGGCCGGGAATCAGCCCCAGCATTTT
CDR3aa: CASSLAGNQPQHF
d_gene: -
j_gene: TRBJ1-5
v_gene: TRBV5-1
len: 13
abundance: many

CDR3nt: TGTGCCAGCAAAAAGGGGGCAGCGAACACTGAAGCTTTCTTT
CDR3aa: CASKKGAANTEAFF
d_gene: TRBD1
j_gene: TRBJ1-1
v_gene: TRBV6-5
len: 14
abundance: -

CDR3nt: TGCGCCAGCAGCTTAGTAGAGAGAGACCCCTATGGCTACACCTTC
CDR3aa: CASSLVERDPYGYTF
d_gene: -
j_gene: TRBJ1-2
v_gene: TRBV5-1
len: 15
abundance: few

CDR3nt: TGCAGTGCCACGGCCGGGACTAGGGTATCCGGGGAGCTGTTTTTT
CDR3aa: CSATAGTRVSGELFF
d_gene: TRBD2
j_gene: TRBJ2-2
v_gene: TRBV20-1
len: 15
abundance: few

CDR3nt: TGTGCCAGCAGTTGGGGAACCACAGATACGCAGTATTTT
CDR3aa: CASSWGTTDTQYF
d_gene: -
j_gene: TRBJ2-3
v_gene: TRBV7-9
len: 13
abundance: once

CDR3nt: TGTGCCAGCAGCTCCTGGACAGGCAAGGATCAGCCCCAGCATTTT
CDR3aa: CASSSWTGKDQPQHF
d_gene: TRBD1
j_gene: TRBJ1-5
v_gene: TRBV7-2
len: 15
abundance: -

CDR3nt: TGTGCCAGCAGTGCGACGGTCTACTATGGCTACACCTTC
CDR3aa: CASSATVYYGYTF
d_gene: -
j_gene: TRBJ1-2
v_gene: TRBV2
len: 13
abundance: -

CDR3nt: TGTGCCAGCAGCTTCGGGGGAGTCACTGAAGCTTTCTTT
CDR3aa: CASSFGGVTEAFF
d_gene: -
j_gene: TRBJ1-1
v_gene: TRBV7-2
len: 13
abundance: -

CDR3nt: TGCAGTGCTAGAGTTGATCTAGGTACGCAGTATTTT
CDR3aa: CSARVDLGTQYF
d_gene: -
j_gene: TRBJ2-3
v_gene: TRBV20-1
len: 12
abundance: -

CDR3nt: TGTGCCAGCAGCCTCGGAGCGAATTCACCCCTCCACTTT
CDR3aa: CASSLGANSPLHF
d_gene: -
j_gene: TRBJ1-6
v_gene: TRBV7-9
len: 13
abundance: -

CDR3nt: TGTGCCAGAGGCAGGCAAGATAACACCGGGGAGCTGTTTTTT
CDR3aa: CARGRQDNTGELFF
d_gene: -
j_gene: TRBJ2-2
v_gene: TRBV7-9
len: 14
abundance: few

CDR3nt: TGTGCCAGCCCCGGGGGGGTCTCCTACAATGAGCAGTTCTTC
CDR3aa: CASPGGVSYNEQFF
d_gene: TRBD2
j_gene: TRBJ2-1
v_gene: TRBV7-9
len: 14
abundance: many

CDR3nt: TGTGCCAGCAGCCCCGGACAGACCTCCTACGAGCAGTACTTC
CDR3aa: CASSPGQTSYEQYF
d_gene: -
j_gene: TRBJ2-7
v_gene: TRBV7-2
len: 14
abundance: -

CDR3nt: TGTGCCAGCAGCTCCGCCGCCAGTGAGGAAGAGACCCAGTACTTC
CDR3aa: CASSSAASEEETQYF
d_gene: -
j_gene: TRBJ2-5
v_gene: TRBV7-9
len: 15
abundance: few

CDR3nt: TGTGCCGTTAGGGACAGCTCCTGGGATGAGCAGTTCTTC
CDR3aa: CAVRDSSWDEQFF
d_gene: TRBD1
j_gene: TRBJ2-1
v_gene: TRBV2
len: 13
abundance: few

CDR3nt: TGTGCCAGCAGCCGGCAGCGGGGTACACAAGAGACCCAGTACTTC
CDR3aa: CASSRQRGTQETQYF
d_gene: TRBD2
j_gene: TRBJ2-5
v_gene: TRBV7-3
len: 15
abundance: -

CDR3nt: TGTGCCAGCAGGGCACAGGGGCTCACAGATACGCAGTATTTT
CDR3aa: CASRAQGLTDTQYF
d_gene: TRBD1
j_gene: TRBJ2-3
v_gene: TRBV2
len: 14
abundance: -

CDR3nt: TGTGCCAGTAGTATGTGGACAGGGGGCGGCAATCAGCCCCAGCATTTT
CDR3aa: CASSMWTGGGNQPQHF
d_gene: TRBD1
j_gene: TRBJ1-5
v_gene: TRBV19
len: 16
abundance: -

CDR3nt: TGTGCCTGGAAAGGGACCGCGGGATTGGAGCAGTACTTC
CDR3aa: CAWKGTAGLEQYF
d_gene: -
j_gene: TRBJ2-7
v_gene: TRBV30
len: 13
abundance: few

CDR3nt: TGCGCCAGCAGCCAAGCTAACGTCGGGGCTAGCGAAGAGACCCAGTACTTC
CDR3aa: CASSQANVGASEETQYF
d_gene: -
j_gene: TRBJ2-5
v_gene: TRBV4-1
len: 17
abundance: few

CDR3nt: TGTGCCAGCAGTTCGTACCGACTAGCGGGGACAGAGACCCAGTACTTC
CDR3aa: CASSSYRLAGTETQYF
d_gene: TRBD2
j_gene: TRBJ2-5
v_gene: TRBV12-3/TRBV12-4
len: 16
abundance: -

CDR3nt: TGCGCCAGCAGCTTGGGATCCCTTGCGACTAATGAAAAACTGTTTTTT
CDR3aa: CASSLGSLATNEKLFF
d_gene: -
j_gene: TRBJ1-4
v_gene: TRBV5-1
len: 16
abundance: few

CDR3nt: TGTGCCAGCAGCTTTGGGAGAGGGGGCGCTTATGGCTACACCTTC
CDR3aa: CASSFGRGGAYGYTF
d_gene: TRBD1
j_gene: TRBJ1-2
v_gene: TRBV7-9
len: 15
abundance: many

CDR3nt: TGTGCCAGCCGCTATTTCGACGAGCAGTACTTC
CDR3aa: CASRYFDEQYF
d_gene: -
j_gene: TRBJ2-7
v_gene: TRBV11-2
len: 11
abundance: few

CDR3nt: TGTGCCAGCAGCACCAACTGGGGGGGTCCCTACGAGCAGTACTTC
CDR3aa: CASSTNWGGPYEQYF
d_gene: TRBD2
j_gene: TRBJ2-7
v_gene: TRBV7-2
len: 15
abundance: -

CDR3nt: TGTGCCAGCAGCCGTGGTGGGGTCAGTAACACTGAAGCTTTCTTT
CDR3aa: CASSRGGVSNTEAFF
d_gene: -
j_gene: TRBJ1-1
v_gene: TRBV7-2
len: 15
abundance: -

CDR3nt: TGTGCCAGCAGCTTGACAGCCTCCTACGAGCAGTACTTC
CDR3aa: CASSLTASYEQYF
d_gene: -
j_gene: TRBJ2-7
v_gene: TRBV7-2
len: 13
abundance: many

CDR3nt: TGCGCCAGCAGCTCGCCTAGGGTTTACGAGCAGTACTTC
CDR3aa: CASSSPRVYEQYF
d_gene: -
j_gene: TRBJ2-7
v_gene: TRBV5-1
len: 13
abundance: -

CDR3nt: TGTGCCAGCAGCCAGGCGGGCCTAAGCACAGATACGCAGTATTTT
CDR3aa: CASSQAGLSTDTQYF
d_gene: -
j_gene: TRBJ2-3
v_gene: TRBV3-1
len: 15
abundance: few

CDR3nt: TGTGCCAGCAGCCCCCTGGACAAGAACACTGAAGCTTTCTTT
CDR3aa: CASSPLDKNTEAFF
d_gene: -
j_gene: TRBJ1-1
v_gene: TRBV5-6
len: 14
abundance: few

CDR3nt: TGCAGTGCTAGGACGGGGCTAGCGACAGATACGCAGTATTTT
CDR3aa: CSARTGLATDTQYF
d_gene: -
j_gene: TRBJ2-3
v_gene: TRBV20-1
len: 14
abundance: -

CDR3nt: TGTGCCAGCAGCGGGGCGACTAGCGGGGTGGGGGAGCAGTTCTTC
CDR3aa: CASSGATSGVGEQFF
d_gene: TRBD2
j_gene: TRBJ2-1
v_gene: TRBV11-3
len: 15
abundance: -

CDR3nt: TGCGCCAGCAGCTTGACGGGGGCCGCGTATGAGCAGTACTTC
CDR3aa: CASSLTGAAYEQYF
d_gene: -
j_gene: TRBJ2-7
v_gene: TRBV5-1
len: 14
abundance: many

CDR3nt: TGTGCCACCAGTGATTTGACTAGCGGAGAGACCCAGTACTTC
CDR3aa: CATSDLTSGETQYF
d_gene: TRBD2
j_gene: TRBJ2-5
v_gene: TRBV24-1
len: 14
abundance: -

CDR3nt: TGTGCCAGCAGACGGCCCGGGGACAGGAGCAACGAGCAGTACTTC
CDR3aa: CASRRPGDRSNEQYF
d_gene: TRBD1
j_gene: TRBJ2-7
v_gene: TRBV12-3/TRBV12-4
len: 15
abundance: few

CDR3nt: TGTGCCAGCACCCTGGGGGCAGGGGCATACTATGGCTACACCTTC
CDR3aa: CASTLGAGAYYGYTF
d_gene: -
j_gene: TRBJ1-2
v_gene: TRBV7-2
len: 15
abundance: -

CDR3nt: TGTGCCAGCAGCCCCCCCGGGGAGCTGTTTTTT
CDR3aa: CASSPPGELFF
d_gene: -
j_gene: TRBJ2-2
v_gene: TRBV12-3/TRBV12-4
len: 11
abundance: -

CDR3nt: TGTGCCAGCAGCTTAGGTCTGGCTAACTATGGCTACACCTTC
CDR3aa: CASSLGLANYGYTF
d_gene: -
j_gene: TRBJ1-2
v_gene: TRBV11-2
len: 14
abundance: few

CDR3nt: TGTGCCAGCAGTTTCCCCGGACAGCTGACCTTC
CDR3aa: CASSFPGQLTF
d_gene: -
j_gene: TRBJ1-2
v_gene: TRBV27
len: 11
abundance: -

CDR3nt: TGTGCCACTATGGGAGGGACTAGCGGATTCACAGATACGCAGTATTTT
CDR3aa: CATMGGTSGFTDTQYF
d_gene: TRBD2
j_gene: TRBJ2-3
v_gene: TRBV6-2/TRBV6-3
len: 16
abundance: few

CDR3nt: TGCGCCAGCAGCTTGAATCAGAAACTTAGCACAGATACGCAGTATTTT
CDR3aa: CASSLNQKLSTDTQYF
d_gene: -
j_gene: TRBJ2-3
v_gene: TRBV5-1
len: 16
abundance: few

CDR3nt: TGTGCCAGCAGTTCTGACAGTCGTTCTGGAAACACCATATATTTT
CDR3aa: CASSSDSRSGNTIYF
d_gene: -
j_gene: TRBJ1-3
v_gene: TRBV12-3/TRBV12-4
len: 15
abundance: -

CDR3nt: TGTGCCAGCAGCCAAGATTGGAGCCGCTCCTACAATGAGCAGTTCTTC
CDR3aa: CASSQDWSRSYNEQFF
d_gene: -
j_gene: TRBJ2-1
v_gene: TRBV4-2
len: 16
abundance: few

CDR3nt: TGTGCCAGCAGCCAAGATCGAGCGGGGGGCACAGATACGCAGTATTTT
CDR3aa: CASSQDRAGGTDTQYF
d_gene: TRBD2
j_gene: TRBJ2-3
v_gene: TRBV4-2
len: 16
abundance: -

CDR3nt: TGCGCCAGCAGCGCCTCGGGGGGAGTCAGGGAGACCCAGTACTTC
CDR3aa: CASSASGGVRETQYF
d_gene: TRBD2
j_gene: TRBJ2-5
v_gene: TRBV5-1
len: 15
abundance: few

CDR3nt: TGCAGTGCTAGAGGTCCTAGGGGATATACTGAAGCTTTCTTT
CDR3aa: CSARGPRGYTEAFF
d_gene: -
j_gene: TRBJ1-1
v_gene: TRBV20-1
len: 14
abundance: -

CDR3nt: TGTGCCAGCAGCCGAAGCAGCGGGGGGATGAATACGCAGTATTTT
CDR3aa: CASSRSSGGMNTQYF
d_gene: TRBD2
j_gene: TRBJ2-3
v_gene: TRBV11-3
len: 15
abundance: -

CDR3nt: TGTGCCAGCAGCTCAATGTGGGTAGAAGAGACCCAGTACTTC
CDR3aa: CASSSMWVEETQYF
d_gene: -
j_gene: TRBJ2-5
v_gene: TRBV5-5
len: 14
abundance: few

CDR3nt: TGTGCCAGCAGCCAAGCATCGGGCCTCGTCGTCGGATTT
CDR3aa: CASSQASGLVVGF
d_gene: -
j_gene: TRBJ1-6
v_gene: TRBV4-2
len: 13
abundance: -

CDR3nt: TGTGCCAGCAGCGGAGCATCCGGGACTGTTCCCTCCGGTGAGCAGTTCTTC
CDR3aa: CASSGASGTVPSGEQFF
d_gene: -
j_gene: TRBJ2-1
v_gene: TRBV9
len: 17
abundance: -

CDR3nt: TGCGCCAGCAGCCAAGATAGTCGGGCACGGGTTAGCAATCAGCCCCAGCATTTT
CDR3aa: CASSQDSRARVSNQPQHF
d_gene: -
j_gene: TRBJ1-5
v_gene: TRBV4-1
len: 18
abundance: -

CDR3nt: TGTGCCAGCAGGGACACCAGGGGGACAGATACGCAGTATTTT
CDR3aa: CASRDTRGTDTQYF
d_gene: TRBD1
j_gene: TRBJ2-3
v_gene: TRBV12-3/TRBV12-4
len: 14
abundance: few